These 2 T cell receptor beta chains came from one sample sequenced in a study of technical replicates of blood from several donors. The assay was immunoSEQ multiplex PCR, and TCRdb's table has in-frame clones only and misses some. The sample carries tens of thousands of clones, about 96% recorded once. The specimen sequenced was T cells isolated from PBMCs. These receptors were taken from a human donor in good health.

The rearrangement uses TRBV7-9 and TRBJ2-3, with a tentative D call TRBD1 (6 bases). This CDR3 spans 13 amino acids. Germline CDR1 reads SEHNR; CDR2 reads FQNEAQ (reference sequence). The V gene lost 6 bases and the J gene lost 0 bases, with 7 bases spanning the gap. The CDR3, as DNA: TGTGCCAGCAGGGGACATAGCACAGATACGCAGTATTTT. Translating it yields CASRGHSTDTQYF.

The chain recombines TRBV19 with TRBJ2-7; 9 bases are a match to TRBD1. Germline CDR1 reads LNHDA; CDR2 reads SQIVND (reference sequence). The CDR3 contains 15 residues. Losses at the gene ends were 4 bases for V and 2 bases for J; bases not matched to a gene: 6. The CDR3 DNA reads TGTGCCAGTAGTAGCGGGACAGGGCTTACCTACGAGCAGTACTTC. Its translation: CASSSGTGLTYEQYF.